These T cell receptor beta chains were read from a single sample in a study of cytomegalovirus exposure and HLA in healthy donors. Measured with immunoSEQ multiplex PCR; TCRdb has only the in-frame clones, and not every one. The profile shows 100,000 to 150,000 clones, around 83% of them singletons. What was sequenced was PBMCs. The source of these receptors is a girl aged 2-10 years in good health and CMV-seronegative. Both conserved end residues are part of each CDR3. D genes are given only for firm matches.

j_call: TRBJ1-1
d_call: TRBD1
v_call: TRBV7-3
cdr3_aa: CASSYRTGSEAFF

j_call: TRBJ2-7
d_call: NA
v_call: TRBV6-5
cdr3_aa: CASRQGLTSSYEQYF

j_call: TRBJ2-5
d_call: TRBD2
v_call: TRBV2
cdr3_aa: CASKEREGQETQYF

j_call: TRBJ2-1
d_call: TRBD1
v_call: TRBV28
cdr3_aa: CASRGSRTGTIGQFF

j_call: TRBJ1-2
d_call: NA
v_call: TRBV9
cdr3_aa: CASSVDSASPGAGGYTF

j_call: TRBJ1-2
d_call: TRBD1
v_call: TRBV4-2
cdr3_aa: CASSQAGQGRYGYTF

j_call: TRBJ1-1
d_call: NA
v_call: TRBV15
cdr3_aa: CATSRAGRGSTEAFF

j_call: TRBJ1-4
d_call: TRBD1
v_call: TRBV28
cdr3_aa: CASSLTGKWPGGEKLFF

j_call: TRBJ2-7
d_call: NA
v_call: TRBV14
cdr3_aa: CASSQDPGSYEQYF

j_call: TRBJ1-1
d_call: TRBD1
v_call: TRBV27
cdr3_aa: CASSLSGQGAGNGEAFF

j_call: TRBJ1-2
d_call: TRBD1
v_call: TRBV6-6
cdr3_aa: CASRPRQGAGYGYTF

j_call: TRBJ2-2
d_call: NA
v_call: TRBV2
cdr3_aa: CASTLTVTGGELFF

j_call: TRBJ2-3
d_call: NA
v_call: TRBV4-2
cdr3_aa: CASSPHAGGTDTQYF

j_call: TRBJ2-7
d_call: NA
v_call: TRBV9
cdr3_aa: CASSVERTYEQYF

j_call: TRBJ1-4
d_call: TRBD1
v_call: TRBV19
cdr3_aa: CASSEGPTGWNEKLFF

j_call: TRBJ2-7
d_call: TRBD1
v_call: TRBV27
cdr3_aa: CASSLNRGRIYEQYF

j_call: TRBJ1-1
d_call: TRBD1
v_call: TRBV2
cdr3_aa: CASSDPRTGGRVQAFF

j_call: TRBJ2-7
d_call: NA
v_call: TRBV5-5
cdr3_aa: CASSLLAVPRSEQYF

j_call: TRBJ2-5
d_call: TRBD1
v_call: TRBV30
cdr3_aa: CAWSDTGAVGETQYF

j_call: TRBJ1-2
d_call: TRBD1
v_call: TRBV2
cdr3_aa: CASSHRTGGYGYTF

j_call: TRBJ1-2
d_call: NA
v_call: TRBV30
cdr3_aa: CAWSTLRDFPFYGYTF

j_call: TRBJ2-3
d_call: NA
v_call: TRBV5-3
cdr3_aa: CARGSPSSTDTQYF

j_call: TRBJ2-2
d_call: NA
v_call: TRBV6-4
cdr3_aa: CASSDSIHGGNTGELFF

j_call: TRBJ1-1
d_call: NA
v_call: TRBV4-1
cdr3_aa: CASSNHGTSGTLF

j_call: TRBJ2-1
d_call: TRBD2
v_call: TRBV7-2
cdr3_aa: CASSDLAGGHNEQFF

j_call: TRBJ2-2
d_call: TRBD2
v_call: TRBV2
cdr3_aa: CASGRGTGELFF

j_call: TRBJ1-2
d_call: NA
v_call: TRBV14
cdr3_aa: CASSQDPGRGFYGYTF

j_call: TRBJ2-7
d_call: NA
v_call: TRBV30
cdr3_aa: CAWNPGVSGSEQYF

j_call: TRBJ2-7
d_call: TRBD2
v_call: TRBV7-2
cdr3_aa: CASSSRTSGGSYEQYF

j_call: TRBJ1-4
d_call: TRBD1
v_call: TRBV2
cdr3_aa: CASSPDRDNEKLFF

j_call: TRBJ2-2
d_call: TRBD2
v_call: TRBV27
cdr3_aa: CASSWGLGVGELFF

j_call: TRBJ1-1
d_call: NA
v_call: TRBV19
cdr3_aa: CASSPLIQGITEAFF

j_call: TRBJ2-3
d_call: TRBD2
v_call: TRBV30
cdr3_aa: CAWSVLGGGTDTQYF

j_call: TRBJ1-1
d_call: TRBD1
v_call: TRBV6-6
cdr3_aa: CASSYRQGNTEAFF

j_call: TRBJ2-1
d_call: TRBD2
v_call: TRBV5-1
cdr3_aa: CASSREGVDEQFF

j_call: TRBJ2-1
d_call: TRBD2
v_call: TRBV2
cdr3_aa: CASTTRLAGVLMNEQFF

j_call: TRBJ1-5
d_call: NA
v_call: TRBV25-1
cdr3_aa: CASGGTDSNQPQHF

j_call: TRBJ1-2
d_call: TRBD1
v_call: TRBV15
cdr3_aa: CATSRGGGVYGYTF

j_call: TRBJ2-5
d_call: TRBD2
v_call: TRBV30
cdr3_aa: CACRGRESGPQYF

j_call: TRBJ2-2
d_call: NA
v_call: TRBV19
cdr3_aa: CASLYREGTGELFF

j_call: TRBJ2-7
d_call: TRBD1
v_call: TRBV12-5
cdr3_aa: CASGLAEGTGGYEQYF

j_call: TRBJ2-3
d_call: NA
v_call: TRBV28
cdr3_aa: CATQPAGADTQYF

j_call: TRBJ2-7
d_call: NA
v_call: TRBV6-5
cdr3_aa: CASSYSRTYEQYF

j_call: TRBJ2-1
d_call: TRBD2
v_call: TRBV7-3
cdr3_aa: CASSSSGGYNEQFF

j_call: TRBJ1-1
d_call: NA
v_call: TRBV4-1
cdr3_aa: CASSPTEPVNTEAFF

j_call: TRBJ2-5
d_call: NA
v_call: TRBV4-1
cdr3_aa: CASSQGGAQETQYF

j_call: TRBJ1-6
d_call: NA
v_call: TRBV7-6
cdr3_aa: CASSPGGDSPLHF

j_call: TRBJ2-5
d_call: TRBD1
v_call: TRBV30
cdr3_aa: CAWSGQGVEQYF

j_call: TRBJ1-1
d_call: NA
v_call: TRBV6-1
cdr3_aa: CASSGVGTEAFF

j_call: TRBJ2-3
d_call: NA
v_call: TRBV5-1
cdr3_aa: CASSLSGGLKDTQYF

j_call: TRBJ2-1
d_call: TRBD2
v_call: TRBV10-3
cdr3_aa: CAISTGGARLAGGPNYNEQFF

j_call: TRBJ1-2
d_call: TRBD1
v_call: TRBV28
cdr3_aa: CASSLRQGGYGYTF

j_call: TRBJ2-1
d_call: TRBD2
v_call: TRBV4-1
cdr3_aa: CAATSGTSGSYEQFF

j_call: TRBJ2-7
d_call: TRBD2
v_call: TRBV28
cdr3_aa: CASSLEGGPLYEQYF

j_call: TRBJ1-6
d_call: NA
v_call: TRBV4-2
cdr3_aa: CASSQGLSYNSPLHF

j_call: TRBJ1-2
d_call: TRBD1
v_call: TRBV6-5
cdr3_aa: CASSGQGSNYGYTF

j_call: TRBJ2-7
d_call: TRBD1
v_call: TRBV18
cdr3_aa: CASSPSTGGGILVYEQYF

j_call: TRBJ2-3
d_call: NA
v_call: TRBV28
cdr3_aa: CASSFGSRTDTQYF